The rows below give T cell receptor beta chains drawn from one sample of a study of technical replicates of blood from a few donors. The protocol was immunoSEQ multiplex PCR, while the TCRdb copy is restricted to in-frame clones and leaves out a portion. The sample includes tens of thousands of clones, around nine tenths of them seen just once. Sequencing was performed on T cells isolated from PBMCs. Receptors were obtained from a human donor in good health. Both conserved end residues are part of each CDR3. The D gene is left open where the match is weak. Rows give clone size only sometimes, using once, few, many, or a class for an expanded clone.

CDR3: CASSEAGATNYGYTF
DNA: TGTGCCAGCAGTGAGGCAGGGGCAACTAACTATGGCTACACCTTC
size: .
J: TRBJ1-2
V: TRBV2
D: .

CDR3: CASSLGGVQPQHF
DNA: TGTGCCAGCAGTTTAGGAGGTGTTCAGCCCCAGCATTTT
size: .
J: TRBJ1-5
V: TRBV27
D: .

CDR3: CASSLGITGNTEAFF
DNA: TGTGCCAGCAGCCTGGGGATTACAGGGAACACTGAAGCTTTCTTT
size: .
J: TRBJ1-1
V: TRBV5-8
D: .

CDR3: CASSPLDMNTEAFF
DNA: TGTGCCAGCTCACCACTCGACATGAACACTGAAGCTTTCTTT
size: few
J: TRBJ1-1
V: TRBV18
D: .

CDR3: CASSLWEIQETQYF
DNA: TGTGCCAGCAGCTTGTGGGAGATCCAAGAGACCCAGTACTTC
size: .
J: TRBJ2-5
V: TRBV5-4
D: .

CDR3: CASSPGQGVDQPQHF
DNA: TGTGCCAGCAGCCCCGGACAGGGAGTGGATCAGCCCCAGCATTTT
size: .
J: TRBJ1-5
V: TRBV11-3
D: TRBD1

CDR3: CASRDTGGADNEQYF
DNA: TGTGCCAGCAGGGATACAGGGGGCGCTGATAACGAGCAGTACTTC
size: .
J: TRBJ2-7
V: TRBV2
D: TRBD1

CDR3: CASGSVTDTQYF
DNA: TGTGCCTCCGGGAGCGTGACAGATACGCAGTATTTT
size: .
J: TRBJ2-3
V: TRBV30
D: .

CDR3: CASSLGQGTYQPQHF
DNA: TGCGCCAGCAGCTTGGGCCAGGGGACGTATCAGCCCCAGCATTTT
size: .
J: TRBJ1-5
V: TRBV5-1
D: .

CDR3: CAISDMDRGFYEQYF
DNA: TGTGCCATCAGTGACATGGACAGGGGCTTCTACGAGCAGTACTTC
size: once
J: TRBJ2-7
V: TRBV10-3
D: TRBD1

CDR3: CASSLDGAYEQYF
DNA: TGTGCCAGCAGCTTAGACGGAGCCTACGAGCAGTACTTC
size: .
J: TRBJ2-7
V: TRBV5-4
D: .

CDR3: CASSLSGSSYNEQFF
DNA: TGTGCCAGCAGCTTGAGCGGGAGCTCCTACAATGAGCAGTTCTTC
size: .
J: TRBJ2-1
V: TRBV7-9
D: TRBD2

CDR3: CASTLSVLMNTEAFF
DNA: TGTGCCAGCACCCTTTCAGTGCTCATGAACACTGAAGCTTTCTTT
size: .
J: TRBJ1-1
V: TRBV27
D: .

CDR3: CASRGQGVNQPQHF
DNA: TGTGCCAGTAGAGGACAGGGGGTCAATCAGCCCCAGCATTTT
size: .
J: TRBJ1-5
V: TRBV19
D: TRBD1

CDR3: CATGLLAGATDTQYF
DNA: TGTGCCACGGGCCTACTAGCGGGTGCCACAGATACGCAGTATTTT
size: .
J: TRBJ2-3
V: TRBV6-5
D: TRBD2

CDR3: CASSLNAGASGNTIYF
DNA: TGTGCCAGCAGCTTAAACGCAGGGGCGTCTGGAAACACCATATATTTT
size: .
J: TRBJ1-3
V: TRBV7-3
D: .

CDR3: CASSFLAALPVYYEQYF
DNA: TGTGCCAGCAGCTTCCTTGCGGCCCTCCCCGTTTACTACGAGCAGTACTTC
size: .
J: TRBJ2-7
V: TRBV7-2
D: .

CDR3: CASTPGTSTSYEQYF
DNA: TGTGCCAGCACTCCTGGGACTAGCACCTCCTACGAGCAGTACTTC
size: .
J: TRBJ2-7
V: TRBV6-6
D: TRBD2

CDR3: CASSQDPGNIQYF
DNA: TGTGCCAGCAGCCAAGATCCGGGAAACATTCAGTACTTC
size: .
J: TRBJ2-4
V: TRBV4-2
D: .

CDR3: CASRELAGGRLEQYF
DNA: TGTGCCAGCAGAGAACTAGCGGGAGGACGCCTCGAGCAGTACTTC
size: .
J: TRBJ2-7
V: TRBV6-6
D: TRBD2

CDR3: CASSVSNTGQPQHF
DNA: TGTGCCAGCAGCGTTTCCAACACAGGTCAGCCCCAGCATTTT
size: once
J: TRBJ1-5
V: TRBV9
D: .

CDR3: CASRGFGGSYNEQFF
DNA: TGCGCCAGCAGGGGGTTTGGCGGGAGCTACAATGAGCAGTTCTTC
size: .
J: TRBJ2-1
V: TRBV5-1
D: TRBD2

CDR3: CASLAGGPYEQYF
DNA: TGTGCCAGCCTAGCGGGAGGGCCCTACGAGCAGTACTTC
size: .
J: TRBJ2-7
V: TRBV2
D: TRBD2

CDR3: CATSESPIAGGRDTQYF
DNA: TGTGCCACCAGCGAAAGTCCTATAGCGGGAGGTCGAGATACGCAGTATTTT
size: .
J: TRBJ2-3
V: TRBV15
D: TRBD2

CDR3: CASSLGQGINEQYF
DNA: TGTGCCAGCAGTCTGGGACAGGGAATAAACGAGCAGTACTTC
size: .
J: TRBJ2-7
V: TRBV27
D: TRBD1

CDR3: CASSVDRAGSGYTF
DNA: TGTGCCAGCAGCGTGGACAGGGCCGGGAGCGGCTACACCTTC
size: .
J: TRBJ1-2
V: TRBV9
D: TRBD1

CDR3: CASSLRTSGLTDTQYF
DNA: TGTGCCAGCAGCCTGAGGACTAGCGGACTCACAGATACGCAGTATTTT
size: .
J: TRBJ2-3
V: TRBV5-6
D: TRBD2